Here is one T cell receptor (beta chain) with its context. The record originates from a study of patients and donors after allogeneic stem cell transplantation. TCRdb re-analysed the RT-PCR reads in MiXCR, keeping a single row per CDR3 protein. The sample has about 960,000 distinct CDR3 sequences; approximately 18% are singletons. Germline V gene sequence: CDR1 SGHDN, CDR2 FVKESK. This CDR3 comprises 16 residues. V lost 3 bases, J lost 3 bases, and 6 bases stayed unmatched. The sequencing input was blood, either unsorted or a sorted T cell fraction (not recorded which). This sequence originates from a human donor who was either an allogeneic HSCT recipient or a stem cell or donor lymphocyte infusion donor (not recorded which). It is not recorded whose cells these are; they may come from a transplant donor. The genes are TRBV14 and TRBJ2-1; TRBD1 matches at 9 bases. The CDR3 loop reads CASSQPGTGYYNEQFF. CDR3 nucleotides: TGTGCCAGCAGCCAGCCCGGGACAGGGTACTACAATGAGCAGTTCTTC.